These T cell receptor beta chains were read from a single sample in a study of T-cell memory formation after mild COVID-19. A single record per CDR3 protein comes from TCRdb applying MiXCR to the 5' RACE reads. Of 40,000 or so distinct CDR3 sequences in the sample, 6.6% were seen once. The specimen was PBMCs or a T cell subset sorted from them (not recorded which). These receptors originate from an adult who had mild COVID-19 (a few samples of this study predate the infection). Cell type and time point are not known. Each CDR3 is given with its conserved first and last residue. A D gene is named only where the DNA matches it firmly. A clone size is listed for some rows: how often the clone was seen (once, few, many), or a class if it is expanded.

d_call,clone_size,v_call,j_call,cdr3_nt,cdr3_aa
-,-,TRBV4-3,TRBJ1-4,TGCGCCAGCAGCCAAGTTCAGGCCAGGGGTCAGGAAAAACTGTTTTTT,CASSQVQARGQEKLFF
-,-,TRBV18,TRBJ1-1,TGTGCCAGCTTGTCAGGGCCGAACACTGAAGCTTTCTTT,CASLSGPNTEAFF
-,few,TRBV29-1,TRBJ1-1,TGCAGCGTTTGCAGGGGATCGAACACTGAAGCTTTCTTT,CSVCRGSNTEAFF
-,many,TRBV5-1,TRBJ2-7,TGCGCCAGCAGCTTGAACCATTTTCGCGAGCAGTACTTC,CASSLNHFREQYF
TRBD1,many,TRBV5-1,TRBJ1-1,TGCGCCAGCAGCTTGGAACCGACAGGGGTGAACACTGAAGCTTTCTTT,CASSLEPTGVNTEAFF
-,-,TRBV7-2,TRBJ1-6,TGTGCCAGCAGTCGTTCGTCTCGGAATTCACCCCTCCACTTT,CASSRSSRNSPLHF
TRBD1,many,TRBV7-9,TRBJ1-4,TGTGCCAGCAGCTCATCCTGGACAGGGGGTGAAAAACTGTTTTTT,CASSSSWTGGEKLFF
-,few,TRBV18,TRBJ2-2,TGTGCCAGCTCACCGGCTAAGAACACCGGGGAGCTGTTTTTT,CASSPAKNTGELFF
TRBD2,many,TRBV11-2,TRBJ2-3,TGTGCCAGCGTCGCAGCGGGAACAACAGATACGCAGTATTTT,CASVAAGTTDTQYF
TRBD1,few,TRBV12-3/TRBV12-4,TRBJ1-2,TGTGCCAGCAGTTTTGGGACAGGGGGCTCTGGCTACACCTTC,CASSFGTGGSGYTF
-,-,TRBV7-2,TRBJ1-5,TGTGCCAGCAGCTTAGCTGCAAGAGGCACAAATCAGCCCCAGCATTTT,CASSLAARGTNQPQHF
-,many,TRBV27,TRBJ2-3,TGTGCCAGCAGTCACTCAGCTGAGGTAGATACGCAGTATTTT,CASSHSAEVDTQYF
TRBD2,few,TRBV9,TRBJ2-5,TGTGCCAGCAGCGTTAGCGGGACCAGGAGGGAGACCCAGTACTTC,CASSVSGTRRETQYF
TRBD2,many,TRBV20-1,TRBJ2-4,TGCAGTGCTACTTTCCCAGGACTAGTCAAAAACATTCAGTACTTC,CSATFPGLVKNIQYF
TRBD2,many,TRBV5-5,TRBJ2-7,TGTGCCAGCAGCCCGAGGACTAGCGGGAGTTACGAGCAGTACTTC,CASSPRTSGSYEQYF
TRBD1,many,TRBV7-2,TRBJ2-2,TGTGCCAGCAGCTACGGGACAGCGAACACCGGGGAGCTGTTTTTT,CASSYGTANTGELFF
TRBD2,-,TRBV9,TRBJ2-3,TGTGCCAGCAGCGTAGGAGGACTAGCATCGTATACGCAGTATTTT,CASSVGGLASYTQYF
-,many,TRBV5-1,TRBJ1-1,TGCGCCAGCAGCTTGGAACACCGGCAGAACACTGAAGCTTTCTTT,CASSLEHRQNTEAFF
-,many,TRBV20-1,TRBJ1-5,TGCAGTGCTAGAGATATAGGGAATCAGCCCCAGCATTTT,CSARDIGNQPQHF
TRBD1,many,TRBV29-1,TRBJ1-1,TGCAGCGCCGGACAGGGATCATTTAACACTGAAGCTTTCTTT,CSAGQGSFNTEAFF
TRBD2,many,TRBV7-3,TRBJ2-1,TGTGCCAGCAGCTTAAGCAGCGCTAGCGGGGGGGCTGAGCAGTTCTTC,CASSLSSASGGAEQFF
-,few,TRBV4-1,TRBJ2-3,TGCGCCAGCAGCCACGAGCGGCTAGCCGCAAGGTTTTCAGATACGCAGTATTTT,CASSHERLAARFSDTQYF
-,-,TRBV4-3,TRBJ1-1,TGCGCCAGCAGCCAAGATCGGGGACGGTACACTGAAGCTTTCTTT,CASSQDRGRYTEAFF
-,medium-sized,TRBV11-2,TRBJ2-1,TGTGCCAGCAGCTTATCTGGGACCTACAATGAGCAGTTCTTC,CASSLSGTYNEQFF
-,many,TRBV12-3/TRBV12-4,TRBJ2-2,TGTGCCAGCAGTTGGGGGCCCGGGGAGCTGTTTTTT,CASSWGPGELFF
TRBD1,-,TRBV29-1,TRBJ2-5,TGCAGCGGGACGGACAGGGCGGACCAAGAGACCCAGTACTTC,CSGTDRADQETQYF
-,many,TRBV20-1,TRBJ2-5,TGCAGTGCTAGTCGGCGGCAAGAGACCCAGTACTTC,CSASRRQETQYF
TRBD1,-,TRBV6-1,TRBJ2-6,TGTGCCAGCAGTGAATTTGGGACAGGGTTGTCTGGGGCCAACGTCCTGACTTTC,CASSEFGTGLSGANVLTF
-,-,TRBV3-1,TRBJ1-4,TGTGCCAGCAGCCAAGGAAGAACGGGGGGTAACACTAATGAAAAACTGTTTTTT,CASSQGRTGGNTNEKLFF
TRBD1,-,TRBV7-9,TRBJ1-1,TGTGCCAGCAGCTTCTCCCGGGACAGGGCCGGAATGAACACTGAAGCTTTCTTT,CASSFSRDRAGMNTEAFF
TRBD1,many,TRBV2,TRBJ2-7,TGTGCCAGCAGTTCCGGGACAGGACCATACGAGCAGTACTTC,CASSSGTGPYEQYF
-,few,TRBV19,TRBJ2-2,TGTGCCAGTAGTCCGAACAGGAACACCGGGGAGCTGTTTTTT,CASSPNRNTGELFF
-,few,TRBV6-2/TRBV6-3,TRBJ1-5,TGTGCCAGCAGTTACACAGGGTGGAATCAGCCCCAGCATTTT,CASSYTGWNQPQHF
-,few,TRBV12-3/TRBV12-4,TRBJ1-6,TGTGCCAGCAGTGCGAAGTGGGGGTCACCCCTCCACTTT,CASSAKWGSPLHF
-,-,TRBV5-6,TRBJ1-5,TGTGCCAGCAGCTTATACAGGGCCGATCAGCCCCAGCATTTT,CASSLYRADQPQHF
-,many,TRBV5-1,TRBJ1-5,TGCGCCAGCAGCCCGTCTGACAGAACCAATCAGCCCCAGCATTTT,CASSPSDRTNQPQHF
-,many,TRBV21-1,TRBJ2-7,TGTGCCAGCAGCAAATTCGGCAGGGCCCAAAGCTCCTACGAGCAGTACTTC,CASSKFGRAQSSYEQYF
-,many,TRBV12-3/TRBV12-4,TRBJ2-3,TGTGCCAGCAGTGGACAGCCCAGGGGTCCAGATACGCAGTATTTT,CASSGQPRGPDTQYF
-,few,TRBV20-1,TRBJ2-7,TGCAGTGCCACCGCGGTGGGGCAGTACTTC,CSATAVGQYF
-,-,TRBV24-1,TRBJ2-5,TGTGCCACCAGTGGTCCCTCGCGGGAGACCCAGTACTTC,CATSGPSRETQYF
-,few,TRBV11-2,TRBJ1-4,TGTGCCAGCAGCTTTCGGAGTTTGGGTAATGAAAAACTGTTTTTT,CASSFRSLGNEKLFF
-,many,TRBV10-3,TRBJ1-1,TGTGCCATCAGTGAAGGGGCCTATGAAGCTTTCTTT,CAISEGAYEAFF